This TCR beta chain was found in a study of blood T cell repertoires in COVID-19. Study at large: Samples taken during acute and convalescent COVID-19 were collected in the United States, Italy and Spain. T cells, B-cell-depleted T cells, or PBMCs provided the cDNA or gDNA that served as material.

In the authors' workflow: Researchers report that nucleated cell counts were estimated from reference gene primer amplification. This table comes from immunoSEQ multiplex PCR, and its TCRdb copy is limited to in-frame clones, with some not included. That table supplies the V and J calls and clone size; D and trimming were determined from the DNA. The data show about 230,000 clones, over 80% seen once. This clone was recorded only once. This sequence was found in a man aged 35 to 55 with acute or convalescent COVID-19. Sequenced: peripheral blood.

This CDR3 reads CASSLASGSLNYEQYF. The CDR3 DNA follows: TGTGCCAGCAGCTTAGCCAGCGGGAGTCTGAATTACGAGCAGTACTTC. The chain employs TRBV7-2 and TRBJ2-7; 8 bases are a match to TRBD2. There are 16 residues in the CDR3. V dropped 0 bases and J dropped 4; count of bases not matched to a gene: 8. The germline V gene has CDR1 SGHTA and CDR2 FQGNSA.